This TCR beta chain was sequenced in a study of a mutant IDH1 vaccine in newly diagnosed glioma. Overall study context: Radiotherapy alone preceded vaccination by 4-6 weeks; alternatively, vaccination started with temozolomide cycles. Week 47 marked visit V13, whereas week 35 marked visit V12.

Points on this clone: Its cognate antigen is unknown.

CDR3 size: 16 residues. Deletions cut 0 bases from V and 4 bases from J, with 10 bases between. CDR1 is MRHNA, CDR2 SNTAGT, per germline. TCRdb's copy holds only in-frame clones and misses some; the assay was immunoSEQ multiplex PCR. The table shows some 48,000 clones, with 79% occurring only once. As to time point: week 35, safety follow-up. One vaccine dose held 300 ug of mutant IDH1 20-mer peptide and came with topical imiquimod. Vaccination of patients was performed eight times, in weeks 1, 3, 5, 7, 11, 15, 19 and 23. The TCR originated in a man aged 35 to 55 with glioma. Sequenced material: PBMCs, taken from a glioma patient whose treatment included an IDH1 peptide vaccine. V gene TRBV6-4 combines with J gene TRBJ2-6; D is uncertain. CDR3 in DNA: TGTGCCAGCAGTGACTCGACGGCCGGGGGGGCCAACGTCCTGACTTTC. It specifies CASSDSTAGGANVLTF.